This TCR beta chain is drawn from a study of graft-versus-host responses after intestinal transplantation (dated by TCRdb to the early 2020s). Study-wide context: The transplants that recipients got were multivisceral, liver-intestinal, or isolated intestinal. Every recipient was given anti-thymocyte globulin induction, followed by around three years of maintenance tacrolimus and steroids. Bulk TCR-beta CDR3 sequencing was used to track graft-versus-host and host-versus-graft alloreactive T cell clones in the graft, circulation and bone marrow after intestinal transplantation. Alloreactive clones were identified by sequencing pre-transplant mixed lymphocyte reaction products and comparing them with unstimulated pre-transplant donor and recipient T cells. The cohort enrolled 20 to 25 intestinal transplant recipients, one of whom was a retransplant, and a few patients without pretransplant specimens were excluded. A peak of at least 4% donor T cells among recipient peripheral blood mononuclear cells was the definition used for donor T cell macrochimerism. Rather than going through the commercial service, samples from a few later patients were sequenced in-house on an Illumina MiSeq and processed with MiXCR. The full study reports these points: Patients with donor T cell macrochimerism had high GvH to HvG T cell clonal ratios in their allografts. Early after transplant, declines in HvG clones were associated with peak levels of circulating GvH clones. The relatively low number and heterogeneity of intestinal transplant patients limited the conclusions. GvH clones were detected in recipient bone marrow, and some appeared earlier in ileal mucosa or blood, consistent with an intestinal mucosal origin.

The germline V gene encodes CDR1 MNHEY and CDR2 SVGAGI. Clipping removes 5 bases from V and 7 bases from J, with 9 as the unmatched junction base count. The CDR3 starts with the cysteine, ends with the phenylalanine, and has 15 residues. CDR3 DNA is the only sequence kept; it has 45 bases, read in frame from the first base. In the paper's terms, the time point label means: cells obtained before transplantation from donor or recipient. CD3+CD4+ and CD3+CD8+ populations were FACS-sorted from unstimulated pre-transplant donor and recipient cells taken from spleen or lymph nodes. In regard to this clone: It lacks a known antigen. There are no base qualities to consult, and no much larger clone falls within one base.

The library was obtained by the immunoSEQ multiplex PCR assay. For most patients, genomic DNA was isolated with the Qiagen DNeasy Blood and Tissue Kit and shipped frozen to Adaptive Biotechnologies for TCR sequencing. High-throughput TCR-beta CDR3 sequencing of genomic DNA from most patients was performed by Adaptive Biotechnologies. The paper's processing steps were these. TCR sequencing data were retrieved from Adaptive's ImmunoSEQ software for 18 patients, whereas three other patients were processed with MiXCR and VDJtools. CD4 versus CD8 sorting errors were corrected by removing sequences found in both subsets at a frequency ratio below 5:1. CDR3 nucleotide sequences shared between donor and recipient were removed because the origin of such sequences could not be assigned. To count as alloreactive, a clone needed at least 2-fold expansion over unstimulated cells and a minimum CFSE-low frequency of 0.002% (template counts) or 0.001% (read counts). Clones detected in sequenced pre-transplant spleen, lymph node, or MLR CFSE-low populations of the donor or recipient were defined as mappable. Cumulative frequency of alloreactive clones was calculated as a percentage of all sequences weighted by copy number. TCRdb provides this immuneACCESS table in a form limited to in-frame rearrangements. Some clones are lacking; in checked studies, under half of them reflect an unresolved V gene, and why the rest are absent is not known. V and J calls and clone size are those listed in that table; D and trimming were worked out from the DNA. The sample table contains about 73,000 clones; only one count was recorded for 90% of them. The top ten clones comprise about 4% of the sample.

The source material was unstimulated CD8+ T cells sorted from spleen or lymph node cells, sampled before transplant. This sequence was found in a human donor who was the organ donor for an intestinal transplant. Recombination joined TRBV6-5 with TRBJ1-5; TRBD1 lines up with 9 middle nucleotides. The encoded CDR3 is CASSTSGTGSQPQHF. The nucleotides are TGTGCCAGCAGTACCTCCGGGACAGGGTCCCAGCCCCAGCATTTT.